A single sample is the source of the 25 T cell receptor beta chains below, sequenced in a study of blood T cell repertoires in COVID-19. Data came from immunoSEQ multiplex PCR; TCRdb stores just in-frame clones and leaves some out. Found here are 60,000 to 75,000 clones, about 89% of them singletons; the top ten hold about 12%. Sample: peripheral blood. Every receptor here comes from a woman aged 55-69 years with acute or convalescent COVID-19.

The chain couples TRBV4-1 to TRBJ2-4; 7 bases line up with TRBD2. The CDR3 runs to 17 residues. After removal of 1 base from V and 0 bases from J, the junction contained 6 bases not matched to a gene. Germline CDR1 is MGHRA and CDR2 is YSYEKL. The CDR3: CASSQVVAGVAKNIQYF. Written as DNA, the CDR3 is TGCGCCAGCAGCCAAGTCGTGGCGGGGGTAGCCAAAAACATTCAGTACTTC.

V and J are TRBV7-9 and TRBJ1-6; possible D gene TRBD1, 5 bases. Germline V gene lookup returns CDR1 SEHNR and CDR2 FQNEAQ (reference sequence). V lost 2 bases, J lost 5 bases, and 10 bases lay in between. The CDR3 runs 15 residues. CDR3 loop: CASSLPGRNNSPLHF. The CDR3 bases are TGTGCCAGCAGCTTACCAGGGCGTAATAATTCACCCCTCCACTTT.

The CDR3 region has the DNA TGTGCCAGCACCAGAGGACAGGGAGGAGAAAAACTGTTTTTT. It codes for CASTRGQGGEKLFF. The chain has TRBV2 and TRBJ1-4, with 8 nucleotides matching TRBD1. V lost 7 bases to trimming and J lost 8 bases; unmatched junction nucleotides: 9. This CDR3 comprises 14 residues. CDR1 and CDR2 from the germline V gene are SNHLY and FYNNEI.

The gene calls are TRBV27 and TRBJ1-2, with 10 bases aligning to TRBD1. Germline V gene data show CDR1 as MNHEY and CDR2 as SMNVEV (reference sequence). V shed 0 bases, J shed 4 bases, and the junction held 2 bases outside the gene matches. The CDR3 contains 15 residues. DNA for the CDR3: TGTGCCAGCAGTTTATCGGGACAGGGGCTCTATGGCTACACCTTC. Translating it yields CASSLSGQGLYGYTF.

The CDR3 DNA is TGTGCCAGTAGTATGAGCGGGGGATCCCAAGAGACCCAGTACTTC. This translates into CASSMSGGSQETQYF. J is TRBJ2-5 and V is TRBV19; 8 positions match TRBD2. The CDR3 spans 15 residues. Germline V gene lookup returns CDR1 LNHDA and CDR2 SQIVND (reference sequence). V lost 3 bases, J lost 1 base, and 4 bases stayed unmatched. Combining the CDR3 with reference TRBV19 and TRBJ2-5 gives the whole variable domain DGGITQSPKYLFRKEGQNVTLSCEQNLNHDAMYWYRQDPGQGLRLIYYSQIVNDFQKGDIAEGYSVSREKKESFPLTVTSAQKNPTAFYLCASSMSGGSQETQYFGPGTRLLVL.

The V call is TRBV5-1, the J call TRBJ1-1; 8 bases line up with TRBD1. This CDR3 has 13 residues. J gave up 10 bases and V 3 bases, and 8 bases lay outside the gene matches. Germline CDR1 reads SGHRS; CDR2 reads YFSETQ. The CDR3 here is CASSSGQGEGAFF. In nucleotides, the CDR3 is TGCGCCAGCAGCTCCGGACAGGGTGAAGGAGCTTTCTTT.

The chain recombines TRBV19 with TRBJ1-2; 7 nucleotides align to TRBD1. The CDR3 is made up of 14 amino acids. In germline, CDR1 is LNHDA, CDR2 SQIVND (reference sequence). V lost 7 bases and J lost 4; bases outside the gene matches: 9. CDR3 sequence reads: CASNPGQNFYGYTF. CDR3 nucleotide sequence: TGTGCCAGTAATCCGGGACAGAATTTCTATGGCTACACCTTC.

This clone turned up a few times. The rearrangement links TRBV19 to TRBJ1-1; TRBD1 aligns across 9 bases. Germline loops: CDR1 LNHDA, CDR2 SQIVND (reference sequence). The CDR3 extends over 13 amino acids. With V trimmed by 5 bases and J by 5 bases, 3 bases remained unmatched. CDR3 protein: CASSGDRETEAFF. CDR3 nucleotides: TGTGCCAGTAGTGGGGACAGGGAGACTGAAGCTTTCTTT.

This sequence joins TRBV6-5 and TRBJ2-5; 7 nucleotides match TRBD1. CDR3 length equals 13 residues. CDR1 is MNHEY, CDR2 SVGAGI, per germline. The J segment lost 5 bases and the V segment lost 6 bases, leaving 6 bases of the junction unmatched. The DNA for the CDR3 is TGTGCCAGCAGAGTTGACAGGGAGGAGACCCAGTACTTC. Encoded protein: CASRVDREETQYF.

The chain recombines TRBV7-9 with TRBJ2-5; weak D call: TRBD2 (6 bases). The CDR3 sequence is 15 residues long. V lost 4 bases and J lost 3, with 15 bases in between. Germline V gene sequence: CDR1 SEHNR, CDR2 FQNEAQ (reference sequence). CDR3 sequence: CASSSRDSGEETQYF. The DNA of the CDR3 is TGTGCCAGCAGCTCCAGGGACTCAGGAGAAGAGACCCAGTACTTC.

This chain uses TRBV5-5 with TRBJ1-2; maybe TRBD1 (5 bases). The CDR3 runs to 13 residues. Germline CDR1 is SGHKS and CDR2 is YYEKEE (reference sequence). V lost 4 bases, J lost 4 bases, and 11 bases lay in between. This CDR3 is CASSPWGGYGYTF. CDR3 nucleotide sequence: TGTGCCAGCAGCCCCTGGGGGGGCTATGGCTACACCTTC. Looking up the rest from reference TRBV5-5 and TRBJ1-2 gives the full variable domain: DAGVTQSPTHLIKTRGQQVTLRCSPISGHKSVSWYQQVLGQGPQFIFQYYEKEERGRGNFPDRFSARQFPNYSSELNVNALLLGDSALYLCASSPWGGYGYTFGSGTRLTVV.

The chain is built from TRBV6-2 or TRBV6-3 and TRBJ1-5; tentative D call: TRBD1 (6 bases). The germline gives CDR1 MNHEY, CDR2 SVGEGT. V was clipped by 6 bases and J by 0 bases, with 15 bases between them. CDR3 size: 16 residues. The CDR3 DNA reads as TGTGCCAGCAGCTCCGACAGGAGATATAGCAATCAGCCCCAGCATTTT. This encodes CASSSDRRYSNQPQHF.

The CDR3 sequence is CASSPLPADEGTEAFF. DNA of the CDR3: TGTGCCAGCTCACCTCTCCCGGCCGACGAGGGCACTGAAGCTTTCTTT. The rearrangement joins TRBV18 to TRBJ1-1; D uncertain. This CDR3 is 16 amino acids long. Germline loops: CDR1 KGHSH, CDR2 LQKENI. The ends were cut back, 3 bases at V and 4 bases at J, with 18 bases in the middle.

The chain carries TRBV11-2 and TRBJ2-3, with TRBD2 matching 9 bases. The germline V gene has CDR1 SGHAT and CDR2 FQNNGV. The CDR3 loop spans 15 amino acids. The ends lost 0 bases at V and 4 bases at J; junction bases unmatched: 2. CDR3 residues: CASSLEAGGADTQYF. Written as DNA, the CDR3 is TGTGCCAGCAGCTTAGAGGCGGGGGGGGCAGATACGCAGTATTTT.

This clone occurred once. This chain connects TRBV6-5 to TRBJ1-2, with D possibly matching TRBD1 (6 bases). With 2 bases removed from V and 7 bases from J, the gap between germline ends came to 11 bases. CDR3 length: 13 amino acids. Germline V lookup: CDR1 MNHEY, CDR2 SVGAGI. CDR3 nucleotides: TGTGCCAGCAGTTACCTAGGGGGTGGTGGCTACACCTTC. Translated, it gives CASSYLGGGGYTF.

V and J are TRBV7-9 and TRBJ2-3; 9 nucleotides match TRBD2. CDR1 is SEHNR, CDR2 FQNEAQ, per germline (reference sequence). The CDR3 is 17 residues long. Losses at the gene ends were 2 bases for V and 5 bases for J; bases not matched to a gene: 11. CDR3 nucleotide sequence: TGTGCCAGCAGCTTATCCTGGCTAGCGGGGCCAGGAGATACGCAGTATTTT. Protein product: CASSLSWLAGPGDTQYF.

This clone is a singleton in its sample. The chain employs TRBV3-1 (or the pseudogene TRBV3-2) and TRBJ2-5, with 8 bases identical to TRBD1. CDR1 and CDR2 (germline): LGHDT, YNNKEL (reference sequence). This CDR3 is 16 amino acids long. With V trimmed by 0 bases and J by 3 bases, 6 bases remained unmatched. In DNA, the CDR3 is TGTGCCAGCAGCCAAGAGTTGGGACAGGCAAAAGAGACCCAGTACTTC. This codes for CASSQELGQAKETQYF.

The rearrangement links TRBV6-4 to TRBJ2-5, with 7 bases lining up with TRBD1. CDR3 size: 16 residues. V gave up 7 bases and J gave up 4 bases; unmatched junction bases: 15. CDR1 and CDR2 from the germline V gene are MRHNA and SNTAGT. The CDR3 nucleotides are TGTGCCAGCAACTCTTCGACAGGGAAGTATGGAGAGACCCAGTACTTC. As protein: CASNSSTGKYGETQYF.

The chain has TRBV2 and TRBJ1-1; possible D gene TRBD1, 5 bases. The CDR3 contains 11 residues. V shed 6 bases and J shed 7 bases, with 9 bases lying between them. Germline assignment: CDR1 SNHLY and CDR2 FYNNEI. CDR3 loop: CASRQASEAFF. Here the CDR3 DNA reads TGTGCCAGCAGACAGGCCAGTGAAGCTTTCTTT.

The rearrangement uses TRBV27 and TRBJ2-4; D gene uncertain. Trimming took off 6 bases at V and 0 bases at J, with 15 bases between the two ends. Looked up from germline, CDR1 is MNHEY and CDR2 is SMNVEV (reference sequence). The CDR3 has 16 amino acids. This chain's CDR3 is CASSAIDSVAKNIQYF. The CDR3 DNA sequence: TGTGCCAGCAGCGCGATAGATTCCGTAGCCAAAAACATTCAGTACTTC.

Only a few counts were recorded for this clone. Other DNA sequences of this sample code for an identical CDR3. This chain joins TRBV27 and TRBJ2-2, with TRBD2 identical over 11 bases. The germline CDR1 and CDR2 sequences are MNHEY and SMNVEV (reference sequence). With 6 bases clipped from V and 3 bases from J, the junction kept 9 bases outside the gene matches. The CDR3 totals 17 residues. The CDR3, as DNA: TGTGCCAGCAGGGCCTCTAGCGGGGGGCAATACACCGGGGAGCTGTTTTTT. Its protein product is CASRASSGGQYTGELFF.

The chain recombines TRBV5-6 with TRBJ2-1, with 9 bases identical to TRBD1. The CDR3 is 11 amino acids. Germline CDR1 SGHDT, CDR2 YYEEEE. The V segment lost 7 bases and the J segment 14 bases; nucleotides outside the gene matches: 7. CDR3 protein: CASDSGTGKFF. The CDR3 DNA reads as TGTGCCAGCGACTCCGGGACAGGGAAGTTCTTC.

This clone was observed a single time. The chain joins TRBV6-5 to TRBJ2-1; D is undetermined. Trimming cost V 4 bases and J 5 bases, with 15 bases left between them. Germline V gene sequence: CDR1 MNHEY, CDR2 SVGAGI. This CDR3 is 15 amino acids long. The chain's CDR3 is CASSLSSWRDNEQFF. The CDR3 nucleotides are TGTGCCAGCAGTTTATCTTCTTGGAGAGACAATGAGCAGTTCTTC.

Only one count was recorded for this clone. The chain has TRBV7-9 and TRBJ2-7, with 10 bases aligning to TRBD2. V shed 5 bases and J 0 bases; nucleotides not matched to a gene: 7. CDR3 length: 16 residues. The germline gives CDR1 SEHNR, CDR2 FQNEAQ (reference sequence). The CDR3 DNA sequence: TGTGCCAGCAGCGCCCGACTAGCGGGCAGCTCCTACGAGCAGTACTTC. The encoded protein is CASSARLAGSSYEQYF.

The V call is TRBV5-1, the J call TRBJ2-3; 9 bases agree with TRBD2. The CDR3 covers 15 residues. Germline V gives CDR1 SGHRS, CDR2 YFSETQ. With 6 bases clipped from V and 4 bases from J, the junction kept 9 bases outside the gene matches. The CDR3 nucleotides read TGCGCCAGCAAAAGGAGGGGACTAGCCCCAGATACGCAGTATTTT. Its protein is CASKRRGLAPDTQYF.